This record covers a single TCR beta chain. These data come from a study of T cell changes during pregnancy in multiple sclerosis. The J segment lost 2 bases and the V segment lost 2 bases, leaving 3 bases of the junction unmatched. The germline V gene has CDR1 SGHRS and CDR2 YFSETQ. This CDR3 is 16 amino acids long. Method: immunoSEQ multiplex PCR; TCRdb's copy keeps in-frame clones and lacks some. The sample shows approximately 88,000 clones, about 94% of them seen only once. This material consisted of peripheral blood, taken in the third trimester of pregnancy. The clonotype originates from a female donor with multiple sclerosis, enrolled in a pregnancy study. The chain recombines TRBV5-1 with TRBJ2-5; 13 bases line up with TRBD2. DNA of the CDR3: TGCGCCAGCAGCTTAGGACTAGCGGGAGTTCAAGAGACCCAGTACTTC. Translation: CASSLGLAGVQETQYF.